The 9 T cell receptor beta chains listed next were all sequenced from one sample in a study of blood T cells in healthy people across ages. A J-beta primer mix and a sample-barcoded 5' primer were used in a second PCR of about 7 to 12 cycles. TCRdb reprocessed the 5' RACE reads via MiXCR and lists one record per CDR3 protein. The sample lists 1.5 million to 2 million distinct CDR3 sequences, more than 35% occurring once. The material sequenced was blood. The source is a human donor in good health.

With respect to this clonotype: A much larger clone sits a single nucleotide away, making a read error possible. For the CDR3, the DNA is TGTGCCAGCAGTTACGGGGAGCAGCCCCAGCATTTT. Protein product: CASSYGEQPQHF. This rearrangement joins TRBV28 to TRBJ1-5; no definite D call. Trimming stripped 4 bases from V and 7 bases from J, with 8 bases between. Looked up from germline, CDR1 is MDHEN and CDR2 is SYDVKM. This CDR3 is built from 12 residues.

The sample holds one count of this clonotype. The chain links TRBV7-6 to TRBJ1-3, with D perhaps TRBD1 (6 bases). Trimming shortened V by 5 bases and J by 4 bases, and 9 bases separated the two germline ends. Germline V gene lookup returns CDR1 SGHVS and CDR2 FNYEAQ. The CDR3 extends over 13 amino acids. CDR3 loop: CASSAGQGNTIYF. For the CDR3, the DNA is TGTGCCAGCAGCGCTGGACAGGGAAACACCATATATTTT.

The V call is TRBV18, the J call TRBJ2-3; D gene uncertain. Deletions cut 3 bases from V and 0 bases from J, with 7 bases between. This CDR3 has 14 residues. Germline CDR1 KGHSH, CDR2 LQKENI. This chain's CDR3 is CASSPPQSTDTQYF. The CDR3, as DNA: TGTGCCAGCTCACCGCCCCAGAGCACAGATACGCAGTATTTT.

The chain uses TRBV20-1 and TRBJ2-1; no clear D gene. Trimming took 4 bases from V and 2 from J, leaving 3 bases between them. The CDR3 has 11 residues. The germline V gene has CDR1 DFQATT and CDR2 SNEGSKA (reference sequence). The CDR3 region is CSAIPYNEQFF. For the CDR3, the DNA is TGCAGTGCTATCCCCTACAATGAGCAGTTCTTC.

The J gene is TRBJ2-4, the V gene TRBV7-2; D uncertain. Germline V lookup: CDR1 SGHTA, CDR2 FQGNSA. V was cut by 3 bases and J by 1 base, with 16 bases left in between. The CDR3 contains 17 residues. CDR3 in amino acids: CASSFPQSGRAKNIQYF. The CDR3 DNA reads TGTGCCAGCAGCTTCCCACAGAGTGGTAGGGCCAAAAACATTCAGTACTTC.

The chain couples TRBV27 to TRBJ1-1; D is uncertain. Germline V lookup: CDR1 MNHEY, CDR2 SMNVEV (reference sequence). V shed 0 bases and J shed 0 bases, with 8 bases lying between them. The CDR3 spans 15 residues. The CDR3 spells CASSLSRTVNTEAFF. Written as DNA, the CDR3 is TGTGCCAGCAGTTTATCTAGGACGGTGAACACTGAAGCTTTCTTT.

The CDR3 DNA sequence: TGTGCCATCAGTGAGTCCGCTTACACTGAAGCTTTCTTT. Translating it yields CAISESAYTEAFF. V gene TRBV10-3 combines with J gene TRBJ1-1; D gene ambiguous. CDR3 length equals 13 residues. CDR1 ENHRY and CDR2 SYGVKD come from the germline V gene. Between the trimmed V and J ends, which lost 0 bases and 3 bases, there was a span of 5 bases.

The chain recombines TRBV4-1 with TRBJ2-1; 10 bases match TRBD2. Losses at the gene ends were 2 bases for V and 6 bases for J; bases not matched to a gene: 7. Germline V gives CDR1 MGHRA, CDR2 YSYEKL. The CDR3 sequence is 16 residues long. CDR3 DNA sequence: TGCGCCAGCAGCCAAATGTATCAGCGGGGGGGCAATGAGCAGTTCTTC. Translation gives CASSQMYQRGGNEQFF.

In this sample, this clonotype turned up a few times. The chain uses TRBV7-6 and TRBJ1-1, with a tentative D call TRBD1 (5 bases). CDR1 and CDR2 from the germline V gene are SGHVS and FNYEAQ. Between the trimmed V and J ends, which lost 7 bases and 1 base, there was a span of 10 bases. The CDR3 loop spans 13 amino acids. The CDR3, as DNA: TGTGCCAGCACCAAAACAGGGAACACTGAAGCTTTCTTT. Translated, it gives CASTKTGNTEAFF.